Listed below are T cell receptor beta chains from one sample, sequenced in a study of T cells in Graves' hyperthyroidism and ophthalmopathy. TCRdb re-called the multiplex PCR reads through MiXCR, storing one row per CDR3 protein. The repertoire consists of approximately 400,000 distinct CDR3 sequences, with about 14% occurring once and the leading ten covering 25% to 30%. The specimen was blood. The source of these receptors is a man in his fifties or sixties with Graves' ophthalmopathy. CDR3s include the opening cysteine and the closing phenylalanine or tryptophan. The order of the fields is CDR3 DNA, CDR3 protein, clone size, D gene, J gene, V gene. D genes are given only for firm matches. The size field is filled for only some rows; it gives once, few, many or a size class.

cdr3_nt: TGTGCCAGCAGCGGAGGGACTAGCGGGATGTGGGAGCAGTACTTC
cdr3_aa: CASSGGTSGMWEQYF
clone_size: .
d_call: TRBD2
j_call: TRBJ2-7
v_call: TRBV9

cdr3_nt: TGCAGCGCCACGAACACTGAAGCTTTCTTT
cdr3_aa: CSATNTEAFF
clone_size: many
d_call: .
j_call: TRBJ1-1
v_call: TRBV29-1

cdr3_nt: TGTGCCAGCAGCTTAGGTGGGGCGGCTAATGAAAAACTGTTTTTT
cdr3_aa: CASSLGGAANEKLFF
clone_size: many
d_call: .
j_call: TRBJ1-4
v_call: TRBV7-4

cdr3_nt: TGTGCCAGTAGTATGTTGGGATCCTACGAGCAGTACTTC
cdr3_aa: CASSMLGSYEQYF
clone_size: few
d_call: .
j_call: TRBJ2-7
v_call: TRBV19

cdr3_nt: TGCAGTGCCGGGACAGGGGCGAGTAACACTGAAGCTTTCTTT
cdr3_aa: CSAGTGASNTEAFF
clone_size: many
d_call: TRBD1
j_call: TRBJ1-1
v_call: TRBV20-1

cdr3_nt: TGCAGTGCTAGTACGCCGGGGGGAACCTACGAGCAGTACTTC
cdr3_aa: CSASTPGGTYEQYF
clone_size: many
d_call: TRBD2
j_call: TRBJ2-7
v_call: TRBV20-1

cdr3_nt: TGTGCCAGCAGTGGACAGGGGGCGCTTACACTGCCCCAGCATTTT
cdr3_aa: CASSGQGALTLPQHF
clone_size: few
d_call: TRBD1
j_call: TRBJ1-5
v_call: TRBV7-8

cdr3_nt: TGTGCCACCGGCAGAGGACTAGCGGGAGTAGATGAGCAGTTCTTC
cdr3_aa: CATGRGLAGVDEQFF
clone_size: once
d_call: TRBD2
j_call: TRBJ2-1
v_call: TRBV15

cdr3_nt: TGTGCCAGCAGCCAAAACAGGGATGGGACTGAGACCCAGTACTTC
cdr3_aa: CASSQNRDGTETQYF
clone_size: .
d_call: .
j_call: TRBJ2-5
v_call: TRBV11-2

cdr3_nt: TGTGCCAGCAGTGAGGGGACAGAGACCTACGAGCAGTACTTC
cdr3_aa: CASSEGTETYEQYF
clone_size: few
d_call: TRBD1
j_call: TRBJ2-7
v_call: TRBV25-1

cdr3_nt: TGCGCCAGCAGCTTGGGACAACATGGCTACACCTTC
cdr3_aa: CASSLGQHGYTF
clone_size: .
d_call: .
j_call: TRBJ1-2
v_call: TRBV5-1

cdr3_nt: TGTGCCAGCAGCGAGAGACAAAACCTTGATAGTGAGCAGTTCTTC
cdr3_aa: CASSERQNLDSEQFF
clone_size: few
d_call: .
j_call: TRBJ2-1
v_call: TRBV5-4

cdr3_nt: TGTGCCATCAGTGAGGGGCCAGGGAAGGATGAGCAGTTCTTC
cdr3_aa: CAISEGPGKDEQFF
clone_size: many
d_call: .
j_call: TRBJ2-1
v_call: TRBV10-3

cdr3_nt: TGCAGTGCTCCCACGATGGTATGGGAGACCCAGTACTTC
cdr3_aa: CSAPTMVWETQYF
clone_size: many
d_call: .
j_call: TRBJ2-5
v_call: TRBV20-1

cdr3_nt: TGTGCCAGTAGTATGTCCCCCTCAACCACTCAGCCCCAGCATTTT
cdr3_aa: CASSMSPSTTQPQHF
clone_size: few
d_call: .
j_call: TRBJ1-5
v_call: TRBV19

cdr3_nt: TGCAGTGCTACCCCGACAGAAAAGCCTAACTACGAGCAGTACTTC
cdr3_aa: CSATPTEKPNYEQYF
clone_size: .
d_call: .
j_call: TRBJ2-7
v_call: TRBV20-1

cdr3_nt: TGTGCCAGCAGCCCCCTCCAGTCATCCTACAATGAGCAGTTCTTC
cdr3_aa: CASSPLQSSYNEQFF
clone_size: many
d_call: .
j_call: TRBJ2-1
v_call: TRBV14

cdr3_nt: TGTGCCAGCAGTCCCTCTCGAGGCAGGCAGATGAACACTGAAGCTTTCTTT
cdr3_aa: CASSPSRGRQMNTEAFF
clone_size: many
d_call: .
j_call: TRBJ1-1
v_call: TRBV28

cdr3_nt: TGCGCCAGCAGCCCCGGACTAGCGGGAGTTCCTAGCTCCTACAATGAGCAGTTCTTC
cdr3_aa: CASSPGLAGVPSSYNEQFF
clone_size: many
d_call: TRBD2
j_call: TRBJ2-1
v_call: TRBV5-1